These 20 T cell receptor beta chains were sequenced from one sample in a study of blood T cell repertoires in COVID-19. Sequencing used immunoSEQ multiplex PCR; TCRdb keeps in-frame clones, though not all of them. This table has fewer than 250,000 clones, around four fifths appearing once. Sequencing was carried out using PBMCs or T cells enriched from blood (not recorded which). Receptors were obtained from a woman aged 40 to 50 who had been exposed to COVID-19.

The DNA for the CDR3 is TGCAGCGTTGACAAGAGACTAGCAAGAGATACGCAGTATTTT. As protein: CSVDKRLARDTQYF. The V gene is TRBV29-1, the J gene TRBJ2-3; 7 nucleotides match TRBD2. CDR1 and CDR2 from the germline V gene are SQVTM and ANQGSEA. The CDR3 sequence is 14 residues long. V lost 3 bases and J lost 5; bases outside the gene matches: 8.

This chain joins TRBV5-1 and TRBJ2-3; D is unclear. Looked up from germline, CDR1 is SGHRS and CDR2 is YFSETQ. CDR3 length: 13 residues. The V end lost 4 bases, the J end lost 3 bases, and 9 bases lay between the germline ends. The chain's CDR3 is CASSTASTDTQYF. In DNA form, the CDR3 reads TGCGCCAGCAGCACCGCCAGTACAGATACGCAGTATTTT.

This clone was detected once. The rearrangement joins TRBV18 to TRBJ1-1, with D uncertain. This CDR3 spans 15 amino acids. The germline V gene encodes CDR1 KGHSH and CDR2 LQKENI. Trimming removed 0 bases at V and 5 bases at J, with 13 bases between. For the CDR3, the DNA is TGTGCCAGCTCACCACCATGGTCAGAGGGAACTGAAGCTTTCTTT. It translates to CASSPPWSEGTEAFF. Supplemented by reference TRBV18 and TRBJ1-1, the full variable domain reads NAGVMQNPRHLVRRRGQEARLRCSPMKGHSHVYWYRQLPEEGLKFMVYLQKENIIDESGMPKERFSAEFPKEGPSILRIQQVVRGDSAAYFCASSPPWSEGTEAFFGQGTRLTVV.

The rearrangement joins TRBV5-1 to TRBJ2-5; 7 nucleotides agree with TRBD1. V shed 2 bases and J 2 bases; nucleotides not matched to a gene: 3. CDR3 length equals 14 residues. Looked up from germline, CDR1 is SGHRS and CDR2 is YFSETQ. Here the CDR3 reads CASSFGRGQETQYF. CDR3 bases: TGCGCCAGCAGCTTCGGCAGGGGGCAAGAGACCCAGTACTTC.

This chain uses TRBV5-4 with TRBJ2-7, with D unresolved. Trimming cost V 5 bases and J 5 bases, with 17 bases left between them. The CDR3 has 14 residues. CDR1 and CDR2 (germline): SGHNT, YYREEE (reference sequence). CDR3 DNA sequence: TGTGCCAGCAGGGGTACGGGTCAGTCCGACGAGCAGTACTTC. This codes for CASRGTGQSDEQYF.

In this sample, this clone turned up once. J is TRBJ2-1 and V is TRBV11-2; 11 bases line up with TRBD2. J lost 7 bases, V lost 3 bases, and 5 bases had no gene match. The CDR3 sequence is 15 residues long. Germline V lookup: CDR1 SGHAT, CDR2 FQNNGV. The CDR3 sequence is CASSLGTSGGNEQFF. CDR3 bases: TGTGCCAGCAGCTTGGGAACTAGCGGGGGAAATGAGCAGTTCTTC.

This clone occurred once. This chain links TRBV27 with TRBJ2-7; the match to TRBD1 covers 8 bases. With V trimmed by 2 bases and J by 4 bases, 10 bases remained unmatched. CDR3 length: 16 residues. Germline loops: CDR1 MNHEY, CDR2 SMNVEV (reference sequence). The CDR3 spells CASSLMRGQGAYEQYF. The CDR3 DNA sequence: TGTGCCAGCAGTTTAATGAGGGGCCAGGGGGCATACGAGCAGTACTTC.

The gene calls are TRBV3-1 (or the pseudogene TRBV3-2) and TRBJ1-4; D ambiguous. The germline V and J ends were trimmed by 2 bases and 5 bases, with 9 bases remaining between them. Germline V CDR1 and CDR2: LGHDT, YNNKEL (reference sequence). The CDR3 loop spans 14 amino acids. Here the CDR3 DNA reads TGTGCCAGCAGCCAACAGGCGGGGAATGAAAAACTGTTTTTT. Its translation: CASSQQAGNEKLFF.

The CDR3 coding sequence is TGTGCCAGCAGTTTATCCGGGTACGCTGAAGCTTTCTTT. Protein: CASSLSGYAEAFF. The J gene is TRBJ1-1, the V gene TRBV27, with D hard to call. The CDR3 has 13 residues. Germline V gene lookup returns CDR1 MNHEY and CDR2 SMNVEV (reference sequence). Trimming removed 0 bases from V and 6 bases from J, with 8 bases in between.

This clone was observed a handful of times. J is TRBJ2-1 and V is TRBV2, with D hard to call. The V end lost 5 bases, the J end lost 0 bases, and 17 bases lay between the germline ends. The CDR3 has 17 amino acids. Germline CDR1 is SNHLY and CDR2 is FYNNEI. CDR3 residues: CASSSPRVATSYNEQFF. The CDR3 nucleotides read TGTGCCAGCAGTTCCCCACGGGTCGCCACCTCCTACAATGAGCAGTTCTTC.

CDR3 region: CASSLRLAGEIDTQYF. CDR3 nucleotides: TGTGCCAGCAGCCTGAGACTAGCGGGGGAGATAGATACGCAGTATTTT. The V gene is TRBV5-8, the J gene TRBJ2-3; TRBD2 matches at 12 bases. The CDR3 has 16 residues. The V and J ends lost 4 bases and 5 bases, in that order; junction bases with no gene match: 8. CDR1 SGHTS and CDR2 YDEGEE come from the germline V gene.

Of note for this clone: One base away lies a much larger clone, so this may be a sequencing read error. V gene TRBV27 combines with J gene TRBJ1-2, with D hard to call. The germline CDR1 and CDR2 sequences are MNHEY and SMNVEV (reference sequence). V was pared by 5 bases and J by 0 bases, with 4 bases between. This CDR3 has 12 amino acids. This CDR3 is CASSPANYGYTF. CDR3 sequence (DNA): TGTGCCAGCAGTCCAGCTAACTATGGCTACACCTTC.

The gene calls are TRBV11-1 and TRBJ1-2; the D gene is possibly TRBD1 (5 bases). The CDR3 has 15 residues. Germline V CDR1 and CDR2: SGHAT, FQDESV (reference sequence). The V and J ends lost 1 base and 2 bases respectively, with 11 bases between them. CDR3 protein: CASSLDPTANYGYTF. Here the CDR3 DNA reads TGTGCCAGCAGCTTAGACCCGACAGCGAACTATGGCTACACCTTC. Full variable domain (rest looked up from reference TRBV11-1 and TRBJ1-2): EAEVAQSPRYKITEKSQAVAFWCDPISGHATLYWYRQILGQGPELLVQFQDESVVDDSQLPKDRFSAERLKGVDSTLKIQPAELGDSAMYLCASSLDPTANYGYTFGSGTRLTVV.

The chain combines TRBV19 with TRBJ1-6; D may be TRBD1 (6 bases). The germline gives CDR1 LNHDA, CDR2 SQIVND (reference sequence). V was shortened by 0 bases and J by 8 bases, with 8 bases between the two germline ends. The CDR3 has 14 amino acids. CDR3 DNA: TGTGCCAGTAGTATAGAGGCAGGGGATTCACCCCTCCACTTT. It translates to CASSIEAGDSPLHF. Filled out from reference TRBV19 and TRBJ1-6, the complete variable domain reads DGGITQSPKYLFRKEGQNVTLSCEQNLNHDAMYWYRQDPGQGLRLIYYSQIVNDFQKGDIAEGYSVSREKKESFPLTVTSAQKNPTAFYLCASSIEAGDSPLHFGNGTRLTVT.

The genes are TRBV5-1 and TRBJ2-7; a weak D match, TRBD1 (5 bases). From germline, CDR1 is SGHRS and CDR2 YFSETQ. CDR3 length: 15 residues. Trimming cost V 4 bases and J 4 bases, with 18 bases left between them. The CDR3 DNA reads as TGCGCCAGCAGCATTTACTCCAGGGCCTCATACGAGCAGTACTTC. This codes for CASSIYSRASYEQYF.

The CDR3 protein is CASGPGLAGPGETQYF. The CDR3 DNA is TGTGCTAGTGGTCCGGGACTAGCGGGACCTGGGGAGACCCAGTACTTC. The chain uses TRBV12-5 and TRBJ2-5; 13 bases map to TRBD2. The CDR3 loop spans 16 amino acids. Germline CDR1 is LGHNT and CDR2 is FRNRAP. V was clipped by 5 bases and J by 5 bases; unmatched bases: 8. Filled out from reference TRBV12-5 and TRBJ2-5, the complete variable domain reads DARVTQTPRHKVTEMGQEVTMRCQPILGHNTVFWYRQTMMQGLELLAYFRNRAPLDDSGMPKDRFSAEMPDATLATLKIQPSEPRDSAVYFCASGPGLAGPGETQYFGPGTRLLVL.

V and J are TRBV3-1 (or the pseudogene TRBV3-2) and TRBJ1-2, with D maybe TRBD1 (6 bases). The CDR3 has 19 amino acids. CDR1 and CDR2 (germline): LGHDT, YNNKEL (reference sequence). Trimming removed 2 bases from V and 4 bases from J, with 26 bases in between. For the CDR3, the DNA is TGTGCCAGCAGCCAATCCCTTGTGACCCCCGGGGGGCAGGTCTATGGCTACACCTTC. This sequence encodes CASSQSLVTPGGQVYGYTF.

This chain links TRBV7-9 with TRBJ1-3; D not resolved. V lost 3 bases, J lost 2 bases, and 8 bases lay in between. The length of the CDR3 is 14 residues. Germline lookup yields CDR1 SEHNR and CDR2 FQNEAQ (reference sequence). CDR3 protein: CASSLSAAGNTIYF. DNA for the CDR3: TGTGCCAGCAGCTTGTCCGCGGCTGGAAACACCATATATTTT.

This chain uses TRBV5-1 with TRBJ2-1; 9 bases agree with TRBD1. J gave up 4 bases and V 4 bases, and 6 bases lay outside the gene matches. The CDR3 length is 15 residues. CDR1 and CDR2 from the germline V gene are SGHRS and YFSETQ. The CDR3 here is CASSVTGGTYNEQFF. In nucleotides, the CDR3 is TGCGCCAGCAGCGTGACAGGGGGGACGTACAATGAGCAGTTCTTC.

The chain employs TRBV5-6 and TRBJ1-4; D unresolved. Germline V gives CDR1 SGHDT, CDR2 YYEEEE. This CDR3 has 15 amino acids. Deletions cut 6 bases from V and 2 bases from J, with 14 bases between. Here the CDR3 DNA reads TGTGCCAGCACTAACCTTTTGCGCACTAATGAAAAACTGTTTTTT. Protein: CASTNLLRTNEKLFF.